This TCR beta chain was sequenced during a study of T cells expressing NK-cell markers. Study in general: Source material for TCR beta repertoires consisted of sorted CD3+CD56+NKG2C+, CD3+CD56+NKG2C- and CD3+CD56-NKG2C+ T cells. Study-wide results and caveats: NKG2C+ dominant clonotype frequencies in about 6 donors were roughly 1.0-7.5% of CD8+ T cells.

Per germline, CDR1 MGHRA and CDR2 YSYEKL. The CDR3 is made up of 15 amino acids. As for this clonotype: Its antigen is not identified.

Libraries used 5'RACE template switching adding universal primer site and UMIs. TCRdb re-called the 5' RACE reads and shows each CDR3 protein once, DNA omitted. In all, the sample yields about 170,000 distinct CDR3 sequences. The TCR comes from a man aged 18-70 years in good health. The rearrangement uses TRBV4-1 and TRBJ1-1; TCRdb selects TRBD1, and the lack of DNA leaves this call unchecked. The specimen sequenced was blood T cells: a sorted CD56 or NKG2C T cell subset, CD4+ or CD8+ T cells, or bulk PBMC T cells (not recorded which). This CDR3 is CASSQEGSGVTEAFF.